Below, 20 T cell receptor beta chains from the same sample are listed, as sequenced in a study of cytomegalovirus exposure and HLA in healthy donors. Both 60 Vbeta primers and 13 Jbeta primers went into the PCR. Assay used: immunoSEQ multiplex PCR; TCRdb lists only in-frame clones, some missing. The profile covers about 43,000 clones, with approximately 60% appearing a single time and 8.7% taken by the ten largest. The sample comprised PBMCs. Receptors originate from a human donor in good health.

The chain has TRBV6-5 and TRBJ2-3; TRBD2 matches 8 bases. Germline lookup yields CDR1 MNHEY and CDR2 SVGAGI. CDR3 size: 15 residues. V dropped 5 bases and J dropped 3; count of bases not matched to a gene: 7. The CDR3, as DNA: TGTGCCAGCAGTCGCAATAGCGGGAAAACAGATACGCAGTATTTT. This encodes CASSRNSGKTDTQYF.

The rearrangement joins TRBV27 to TRBJ2-3, with a possible D match to TRBD2 (6 bases). CDR1 is MNHEY and CDR2 is SMNVEV in the germline V gene (reference sequence). V lost 2 bases to trimming and J lost 7 bases, with 13 bases between them. The length of the CDR3 is 14 residues. The CDR3 spells CASSLGGLGNTQYF. The CDR3 bases are TGTGCCAGCAGTTTAGGGGGACTCGGGAATACGCAGTATTTT.

The chain recombines TRBV28 with TRBJ2-3; D remains ambiguous. The CDR3 runs 13 residues. Trimming left V 6 bases short and J 11 bases short, with 18 bases between. Germline CDR1 reads MDHEN; CDR2 reads SYDVKM. For the CDR3, the DNA is TGTGCCAGCAGCTCGCCCTGGCCAGCGTGGCAGTATTTT. This sequence encodes CASSSPWPAWQYF.

The V call is TRBV11-2, the J call TRBJ2-3; D gene uncertain. The CDR3 is 14 amino acids. The V end was cut by 2 bases, the J end by 1 base, with 7 bases between. CDR1 is SGHAT, CDR2 FQNNGV, per germline. The CDR3 sequence is CASSLPQGTDTQYF. In DNA, the CDR3 is TGTGCCAGCAGCTTACCGCAGGGCACAGATACGCAGTATTTT.

The chain recombines TRBV30 with TRBJ1-1, with D uncertain. This CDR3 spans 15 amino acids. The germline V gene encodes CDR1 GTSNPN and CDR2 SVGIG (reference sequence). V was shortened by 5 bases and J by 1 base, with 17 bases between the two germline ends. The CDR3 sequence: CAWYRRELKNTEAFF. CDR3 nucleotide sequence: TGTGCCTGGTACCGGCGGGAGTTAAAGAACACTGAAGCTTTCTTT.

The chain carries TRBV6-1 and TRBJ1-2; 7 bases match TRBD1. After removal of 1 base from V and 5 bases from J, the junction contained 4 bases not matched to a gene. CDR3 length: 14 residues. Germline V gene sequence: CDR1 MNHNS, CDR2 SASEGT. The CDR3 here is CASSEDPGGYGYTF. CDR3 sequence (DNA): TGTGCCAGCAGTGAAGACCCAGGGGGGTATGGCTACACCTTC.

CDR3 sequence reads: CSVVGQSSYEQYF. Written as DNA, the CDR3 is TGCAGCGTTGTTGGACAGAGCTCCTACGAGCAGTACTTC. V and J are TRBV29-1 and TRBJ2-7, with D perhaps TRBD1 (6 bases). The CDR3 consists of 13 residues. Germline CDR1 reads SQVTM; CDR2 reads ANQGSEA. Between the trimmed V and J ends, which lost 4 bases and 0 bases, there was a span of 10 bases.

V is TRBV7-6 and J is TRBJ2-1; 10 positions match TRBD2. The germline V gene encodes CDR1 SGHVS and CDR2 FNYEAQ. CDR3 length equals 15 residues. The V segment lost 3 bases and the J segment 8 bases; nucleotides outside the gene matches: 7. CDR3 nucleotides: TGTGCCAGCAGCTTCCTAGCGGGGGTTACGGATGAGCAGTTCTTC. Amino acid sequence: CASSFLAGVTDEQFF.

The chain is built from TRBV6-5 and TRBJ1-1; 9 bases line up with TRBD1. This CDR3 has 16 residues. Germline values: CDR1 MNHEY, CDR2 SVGAGI. With V trimmed by 0 bases and J by 5 bases, 7 bases remained unmatched. The CDR3 loop reads CASSYSQRTGVTEAFF. The CDR3 bases are TGTGCCAGCAGTTACTCCCAACGGACAGGGGTTACTGAAGCTTTCTTT.

The V call is TRBV4-3, the J call TRBJ1-2; possible D gene TRBD1, 6 bases. V lost 0 bases to trimming and J lost 2 bases, with 13 bases between them. The germline V gene encodes CDR1 LGHNA and CDR2 YSLEER. CDR3 length: 16 amino acids. The CDR3 reads CASSQDLQGRNYGYTF. The CDR3 DNA follows: TGCGCCAGCAGCCAAGACCTACAGGGTCGGAACTATGGCTACACCTTC.

The chain is built from TRBV10-3 and TRBJ2-3; 8 bases match TRBD2. Germline CDR1 is ENHRY and CDR2 is SYGVKD. The trim removed 3 bases at V and 0 bases at J, leaving 5 bases unmatched. This CDR3 has 16 amino acids. The CDR3 DNA is TGTGCCATCAGTGAAAGGACTAGCTGGAGCACAGATACGCAGTATTTT. This encodes CAISERTSWSTDTQYF.

This clone has just a few counts. This rearrangement joins TRBV19 to TRBJ1-5, with D possibly TRBD1 on 6 matching bases. There are 15 residues in the CDR3. Trimming left V 3 bases short and J 3 bases short, with 12 bases between. The V gene's germline CDR1 is LNHDA and CDR2 SQIVND (reference sequence). The CDR3 sequence: CASSIVTGVNQPQHF. CDR3 in DNA: TGTGCCAGTAGTATTGTGACAGGAGTCAATCAGCCCCAGCATTTT.

The rearrangement links TRBV4-1 to TRBJ1-2; 8 positions match TRBD1. The CDR3 contains 16 residues. Germline V gene data show CDR1 as MGHRA and CDR2 as YSYEKL. The junction had 9 bases not matched to a gene; V was cut back by 0 bases and J by 6 bases. The CDR3 reads CASSQDGQGFLNGYTF. The CDR3 nucleotides read TGCGCCAGCAGCCAAGATGGACAGGGATTCTTAAATGGCTACACCTTC.

The J gene is TRBJ2-7, the V gene TRBV9; 8 nucleotides agree with TRBD1. The J segment lost 4 bases and the V segment lost 10 bases, leaving 13 bases of the junction unmatched. Germline CDR1 reads SGDLS; CDR2 reads YYNGEE. This CDR3 has 14 amino acids. In DNA, the CDR3 is TGTGCCGGGGACCGGCGGGACAGGTATTACGAGCAGTACTTC. Protein sequence: CAGDRRDRYYEQYF.

The chain uses TRBV6-5 and TRBJ1-5; no reliable D call. The CDR3 is 15 amino acids. Germline CDR1 and CDR2: MNHEY and SVGAGI. V was cut by 5 bases and J by 4 bases, with 15 bases left in between. CDR3 loop: CASSPQKTTNQPQHF. The CDR3 DNA sequence: TGTGCCAGCAGTCCCCAGAAGACAACGAATCAGCCCCAGCATTTT.

This clone was seen once. V gene TRBV7-6 combines with J gene TRBJ1-5; D gene ambiguous. V was shortened by 1 base and J by 2 bases, with 12 bases between the two germline ends. Germline loops: CDR1 SGHVS, CDR2 FNYEAQ. There are 16 residues in the CDR3. The CDR3 coding sequence is TGTGCCAGCAGCTTAGGCCCAGGTTACGGCAATCAGCCCCAGCATTTT. The encoded protein is CASSLGPGYGNQPQHF.

This clone was seen a few times. V gene TRBV30 combines with J gene TRBJ1-2; unclear D gene. The V end was cut by 4 bases, the J end by 3 bases, with 21 bases between. Germline lookup yields CDR1 GTSNPN and CDR2 SVGIG (reference sequence). This CDR3 is built from 16 residues. CDR3 in amino acids: CAWKGRSAGEDYGYTF. Written as DNA, the CDR3 is TGTGCCTGGAAGGGTCGGAGCGCCGGGGAGGACTATGGCTACACCTTC.

This clone was picked up a small number of times. V and J are TRBV6-1 and TRBJ2-7, with 7 bases lining up with TRBD1. CDR1 and CDR2 (germline): MNHNS, SASEGT. This CDR3 is built from 15 residues. J was trimmed by 3 bases and V by 3 bases; bases with no gene match: 8. The CDR3: CASSDGWTGFYEQYF. CDR3 DNA sequence: TGTGCCAGCAGTGACGGTTGGACAGGATTCTACGAGCAGTACTTC.

V usage is TRBV7-9 and J usage is TRBJ2-1, with D maybe TRBD1 (6 bases). The CDR3 contains 14 residues. V lost 7 bases, J lost 7 bases, and 17 bases lay in between. Per germline, CDR1 SEHNR and CDR2 FQNEAQ (reference sequence). The CDR3 protein is CASTGSDSTNEQFF. For the CDR3, the DNA is TGTGCCAGCACGGGTTCGGACAGCACAAATGAGCAGTTCTTC. Filled out from reference TRBV7-9 and TRBJ2-1, the complete variable domain reads DTGVSQNPRHKITKRGQNVTFRCDPISEHNRLYWYRQTLGQGPEFLTYFQNEAQLEKSRLLSDRFSAERPKGSFSTLEIQRTEQGDSAMYLCASTGSDSTNEQFFGPGTRLTVL.

The rearrangement joins TRBV6-5 to TRBJ2-7, with 7 bases identical to TRBD1. Trimming removed 0 bases from V and 2 bases from J; junction bases left unmatched: 1. The CDR3 loop spans 14 amino acids. Per the germline V gene, CDR1 is MNHEY and CDR2 is SVGAGI. CDR3 nucleotides: TGTGCCAGCAGTTACTCCCAGGGGGCCTACGAGCAGTACTTC. Its protein is CASSYSQGAYEQYF.